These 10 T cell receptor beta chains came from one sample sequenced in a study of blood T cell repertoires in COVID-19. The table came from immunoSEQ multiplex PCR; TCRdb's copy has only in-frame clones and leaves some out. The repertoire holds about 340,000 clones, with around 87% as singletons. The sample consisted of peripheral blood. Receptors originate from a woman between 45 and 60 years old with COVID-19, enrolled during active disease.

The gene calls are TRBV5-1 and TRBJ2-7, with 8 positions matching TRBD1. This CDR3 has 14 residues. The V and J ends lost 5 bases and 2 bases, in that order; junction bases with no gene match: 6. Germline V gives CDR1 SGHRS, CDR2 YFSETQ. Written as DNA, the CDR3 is TGCGCCAGCAGTCGCCAGGGGGCCACCTACGAGCAGTACTTC. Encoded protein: CASSRQGATYEQYF.

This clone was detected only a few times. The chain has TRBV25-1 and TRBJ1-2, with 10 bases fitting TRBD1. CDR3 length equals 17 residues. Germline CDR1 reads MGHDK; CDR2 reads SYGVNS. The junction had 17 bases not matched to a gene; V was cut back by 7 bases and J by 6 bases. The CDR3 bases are TGTGCCAGCAATCCACGGACAGGGGGTTTTTCTTCAGATGGCTACACCTTC. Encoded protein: CASNPRTGGFSSDGYTF.

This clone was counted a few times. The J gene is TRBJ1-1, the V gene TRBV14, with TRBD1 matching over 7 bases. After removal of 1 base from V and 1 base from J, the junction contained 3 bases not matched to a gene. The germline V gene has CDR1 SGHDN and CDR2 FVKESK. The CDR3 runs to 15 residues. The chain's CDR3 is CASSQGQGSNTEAFF. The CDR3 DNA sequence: TGTGCCAGCAGCCAAGGACAGGGATCGAACACTGAAGCTTTCTTT.

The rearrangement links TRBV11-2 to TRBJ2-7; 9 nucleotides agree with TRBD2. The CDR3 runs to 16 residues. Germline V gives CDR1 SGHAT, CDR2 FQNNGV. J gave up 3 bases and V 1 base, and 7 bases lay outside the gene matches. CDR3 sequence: CASSLGGLAAHYEQYF. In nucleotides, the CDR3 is TGTGCCAGCAGCTTAGGGGGACTAGCAGCCCACTACGAGCAGTACTTC.

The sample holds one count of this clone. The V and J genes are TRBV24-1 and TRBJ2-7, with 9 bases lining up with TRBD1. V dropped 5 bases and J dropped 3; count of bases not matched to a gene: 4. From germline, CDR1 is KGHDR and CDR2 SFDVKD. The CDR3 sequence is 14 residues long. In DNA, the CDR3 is TGTGCCACCAGTGGCCGGGACAGGGACTACGAGCAGTACTTC. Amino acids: CATSGRDRDYEQYF.

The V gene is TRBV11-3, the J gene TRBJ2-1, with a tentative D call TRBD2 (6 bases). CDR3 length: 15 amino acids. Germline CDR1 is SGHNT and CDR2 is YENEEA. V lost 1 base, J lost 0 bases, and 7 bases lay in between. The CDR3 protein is CASSLASVSYNEQFF. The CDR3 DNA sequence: TGTGCCAGCAGCTTAGCTAGCGTCTCCTACAATGAGCAGTTCTTC.

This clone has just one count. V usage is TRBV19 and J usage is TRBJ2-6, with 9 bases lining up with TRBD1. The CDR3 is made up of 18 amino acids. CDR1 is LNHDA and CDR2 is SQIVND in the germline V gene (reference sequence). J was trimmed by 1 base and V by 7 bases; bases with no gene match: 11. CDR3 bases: TGTGCCAGTACTAAGGGGGGGACAGGGCATTCTGGGGCCAACGTCCTGACTTTC. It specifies CASTKGGTGHSGANVLTF.

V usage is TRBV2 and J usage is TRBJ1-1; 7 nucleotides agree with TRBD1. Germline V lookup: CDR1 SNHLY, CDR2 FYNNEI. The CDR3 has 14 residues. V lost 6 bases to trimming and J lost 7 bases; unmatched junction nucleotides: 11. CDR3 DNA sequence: TGTGCCAGCAGGGGACACAGGGGAGTAGGTGAAGCTTTCTTT. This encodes CASRGHRGVGEAFF. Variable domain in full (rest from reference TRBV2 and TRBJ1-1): EPEVTQTPSHQVTQMGQEVILRCVPISNHLYFYWYRQILGQKVEFLVSFYNNEISEKSEIFDDQFSVERPDGSNFTLKIRSTKLEDSAMYFCASRGHRGVGEAFFGQGTRLTVV.

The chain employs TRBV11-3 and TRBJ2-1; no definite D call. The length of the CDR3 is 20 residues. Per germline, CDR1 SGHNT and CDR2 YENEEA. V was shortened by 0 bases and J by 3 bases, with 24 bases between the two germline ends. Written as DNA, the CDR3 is TGTGCCAGCAGCTTAGACTCCCGCATCCCTGGCGGAAAATTCTACAATGAGCAGTTCTTC. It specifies CASSLDSRIPGGKFYNEQFF.

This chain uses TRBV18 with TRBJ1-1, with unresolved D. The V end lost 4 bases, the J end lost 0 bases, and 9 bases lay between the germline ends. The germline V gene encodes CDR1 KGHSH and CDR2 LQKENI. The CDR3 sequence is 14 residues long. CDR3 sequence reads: CASSQNNVNTEAFF. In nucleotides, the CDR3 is TGTGCCAGCTCACAGAACAACGTGAACACTGAAGCTTTCTTT.